This T cell receptor (beta chain) was identified in a study of cytomegalovirus exposure and HLA in healthy donors. With V trimmed by 2 bases and J by 2 bases, 4 bases remained unmatched. Germline V gene data show CDR1 as GTSNPN and CDR2 as SVGIG (reference sequence). CDR3 length equals 15 residues. As to this clone: Its specificity is not known.

Study-level findings and limits: Highest at DRB1 and lowest at HLA-C, TCR association rates differed among HLA loci in a later analysis. In an earlier analysis, in around 590 donors, most V segments appeared productive either ~90% or ~30% of the time.

The primer mix had 60 Vbeta and 13 Jbeta primers. In the original workflow: Around 11 million of 70 million to 80 million unique TCR beta chains were shared, per a later count. The data were produced by immunoSEQ multiplex PCR, yet TCRdb's version contains in-frame clones alone and is incomplete. V and J calls plus clone size are reproduced from that table; the DNA served to infer D and trimming. The table records about 160,000 clones, 70% to 80% of them present only once. This sequence was found in a man under 40 in good health and CMV-seronegative. V and J are TRBV30 and TRBJ2-5; 11 positions agree with TRBD2. The sample taken for sequencing was PBMCs. The CDR3 loop is CAWSSLAGGQETQYF. For the CDR3, the DNA is TGTGCCTGGAGTAGTCTAGCGGGGGGACAAGAGACCCAGTACTTC.